A single T cell receptor (beta chain) is shown here with its context. Germline CDR1 reads ENHRY; CDR2 reads SYGVKD. This CDR3 spans 14 amino acids. V dropped 2 bases and J dropped 2 bases, with 7 bases sitting between them. This entry belongs to a study of control samples from healthy donors and cancer patients. Profiling relied on immunoSEQ multiplex PCR, and the TCRdb table lists in-frame clones only, not all of them. The profile shows about 84,000 clones, 91% of them singletons. The chain recombines TRBV10-3 with TRBJ1-3; D gene uncertain. The sequence was collected from a man aged 25 to 45 in good health. What was sequenced was blood. CDR3 in amino acids: CAISEPGAGNTIYF. DNA of the CDR3: TGTGCCATCAGTGAGCCGGGTGCTGGAAACACCATATATTTT.